These 9 T cell receptor beta chains originate from one sample sequenced in a study of T cell responses to AZD1222 COVID-19 vaccine. TCRdb's table, derived via immunoSEQ multiplex PCR, lists solely in-frame clones and lacks some. The sample includes roughly 170,000 clones, 85% to 95% of them seen just once. The source was peripheral blood, collected on day 0 of AZD1222 vaccination. The receptors stem from an adult in good health.

This CDR3 reads CASSQGPGGDTQYF. DNA of the CDR3: TGCGCCAGCAGCCAAGGGCCGGGCGGGGATACGCAGTATTTT. The rearrangement links TRBV4-3 to TRBJ2-3; possibly TRBD2 for D (5 bases). V was cut by 1 base and J by 6 bases, with 11 bases left in between. The CDR3 loop spans 14 amino acids. Germline values: CDR1 LGHNA, CDR2 YSLEER.

This chain joins TRBV28 and TRBJ2-2, with TRBD1 identical over 8 bases. The CDR3 spans 14 residues. The V segment lost 7 bases and the J segment 3 bases; nucleotides outside the gene matches: 4. In germline, CDR1 is MDHEN, CDR2 SYDVKM. CDR3 in amino acids: CASKDRDHTGELFF. The CDR3 nucleotides are TGTGCCAGCAAGGACAGGGACCACACCGGGGAGCTGTTTTTT.

The V gene is TRBV27, the J gene TRBJ2-7; perhaps TRBD1 as D (6 bases). Germline CDR1 and CDR2: MNHEY and SMNVEV (reference sequence). The CDR3 is 17 residues long. V was pared by 5 bases and J by 6 bases, with 26 bases between. In DNA, the CDR3 is TGTGCCAGCAGTGATAACAGGGTACGACCCCTCGTCCCCGAGCAGTACTTC. Residues: CASSDNRVRPLVPEQYF.

The chain is built from TRBV11-2 and TRBJ1-2; perhaps TRBD1 as D (6 bases). V lost 1 base, J lost 0 bases, and 12 bases lay in between. The CDR3 is 16 amino acids. CDR1 is SGHAT, CDR2 FQNNGV, per germline. The CDR3 bases are TGTGCCAGCAGCTTAGTAGGACAGATGACTAACTATGGCTACACCTTC. Translated: CASSLVGQMTNYGYTF. Full variable domain (missing parts from reference TRBV11-2 and TRBJ1-2): EAGVAQSPRYKIIEKRQSVAFWCNPISGHATLYWYQQILGQGPKLLIQFQNNGVVDDSQLPKDRFSAERLKGVDSTLKIQPAKLEDSAVYLCASSLVGQMTNYGYTFGSGTRLTVV.

This clone appeared once. The J gene is TRBJ2-5, the V gene TRBV9; 12 nucleotides match TRBD2. Germline loops: CDR1 SGDLS, CDR2 YYNGEE. This CDR3 comprises 16 residues. Trimming cost V 1 base and J 4 bases; bases outside gene matches: 5. CDR3 region: CASSVLSSGGVETQYF. The DNA of the CDR3 is TGTGCCAGCAGCGTACTGTCTAGCGGGGGGGTAGAGACCCAGTACTTC. Looking up the rest from reference TRBV9 and TRBJ2-5 gives the full variable domain: DSGVTQTPKHLITATGQRVTLRCSPRSGDLSVYWYQQSLDQGLQFLIQYYNGEERAKGNILERFSAQQFPDLHSELNLSSLELGDSALYFCASSVLSSGGVETQYFGPGTRLLVL.

The chain joins TRBV30 to TRBJ1-6; a weak D match, TRBD1 (5 bases). Trimming took off 5 bases at V and 10 bases at J, with 12 bases between the two ends. Germline CDR1 and CDR2: GTSNPN and SVGIG (reference sequence). There are 12 residues in the CDR3. The CDR3 DNA follows: TGTGCCTGGCGGGACGGATACTCACCCCTCCACTTT. As protein: CAWRDGYSPLHF.

The chain couples TRBV7-8 to TRBJ1-1; D is unclear. Germline CDR1 is SGHVS and CDR2 is FQNEAQ. The CDR3 loop spans 14 amino acids. V shed 5 bases and J shed 1 base, with 11 bases lying between them. The CDR3 sequence is CASSTKNWNTEAFF. CDR3 in DNA: TGTGCCAGCAGCACCAAAAACTGGAACACTGAAGCTTTCTTT.

V gene TRBV2 combines with J gene TRBJ1-2; tentatively, D is TRBD1 (6 bases). This CDR3 contains 15 residues. With 3 bases removed from V and 4 bases from J, the gap between germline ends came to 15 bases. The germline V gene encodes CDR1 SNHLY and CDR2 FYNNEI. The CDR3 loop reads CASSERWGAGYGYTF. The CDR3 DNA follows: TGTGCCAGCAGTGAGAGATGGGGGGCAGGCTATGGCTACACCTTC.

The chain recombines TRBV18 with TRBJ1-3; a possible D gene is TRBD1 (5 bases). Trimming took 3 bases from V and 4 from J, leaving 22 bases between them. The CDR3 has 18 residues. Germline V gene data show CDR1 as KGHSH and CDR2 as LQKENI. The CDR3 sequence: CASSPNPPVRDSGNTIYF. The CDR3 nucleotides are TGTGCCAGCTCACCTAACCCCCCGGTCAGGGACTCGGGAAACACCATATATTTT.